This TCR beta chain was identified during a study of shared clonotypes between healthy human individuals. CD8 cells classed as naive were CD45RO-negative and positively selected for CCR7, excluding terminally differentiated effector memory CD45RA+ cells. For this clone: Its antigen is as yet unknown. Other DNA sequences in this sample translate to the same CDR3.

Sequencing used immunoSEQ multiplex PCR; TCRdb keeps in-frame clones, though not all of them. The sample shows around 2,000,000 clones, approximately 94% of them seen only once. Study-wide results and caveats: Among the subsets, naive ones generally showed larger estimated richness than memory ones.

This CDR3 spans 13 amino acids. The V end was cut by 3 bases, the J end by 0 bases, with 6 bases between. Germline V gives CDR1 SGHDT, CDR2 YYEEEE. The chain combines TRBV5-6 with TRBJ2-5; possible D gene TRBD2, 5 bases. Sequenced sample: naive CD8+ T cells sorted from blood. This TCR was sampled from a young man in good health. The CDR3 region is CASSWGDQETQYF. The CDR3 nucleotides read TGTGCCAGCAGCTGGGGAGACCAAGAGACCCAGTACTTC.